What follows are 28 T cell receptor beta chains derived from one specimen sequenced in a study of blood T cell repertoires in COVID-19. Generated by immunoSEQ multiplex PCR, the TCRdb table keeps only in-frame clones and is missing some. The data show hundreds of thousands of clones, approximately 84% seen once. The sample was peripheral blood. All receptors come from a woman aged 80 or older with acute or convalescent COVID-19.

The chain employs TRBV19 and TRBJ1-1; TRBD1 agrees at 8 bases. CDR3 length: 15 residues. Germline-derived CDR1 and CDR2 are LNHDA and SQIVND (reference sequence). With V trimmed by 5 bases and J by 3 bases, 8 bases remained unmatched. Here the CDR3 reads CASSPRQGTHTEAFF. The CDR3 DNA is TGTGCCAGTAGTCCACGACAGGGGACTCACACTGAAGCTTTCTTT.

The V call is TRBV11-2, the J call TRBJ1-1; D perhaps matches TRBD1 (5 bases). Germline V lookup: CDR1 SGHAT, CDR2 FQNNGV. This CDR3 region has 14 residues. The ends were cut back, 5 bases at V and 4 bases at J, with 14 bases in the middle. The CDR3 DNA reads TGTGCCAGCAGCCTGACAGTCTGGTCCACTGAAGCTTTCTTT. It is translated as CASSLTVWSTEAFF. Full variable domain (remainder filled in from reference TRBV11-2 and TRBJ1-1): EAGVAQSPRYKIIEKRQSVAFWCNPISGHATLYWYQQILGQGPKLLIQFQNNGVVDDSQLPKDRFSAERLKGVDSTLKIQPAKLEDSAVYLCASSLTVWSTEAFFGQGTRLTVV.

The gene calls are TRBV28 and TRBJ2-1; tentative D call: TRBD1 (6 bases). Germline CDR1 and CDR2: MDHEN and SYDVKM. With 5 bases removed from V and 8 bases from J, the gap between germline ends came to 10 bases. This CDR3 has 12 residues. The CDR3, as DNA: TGTGCCAGCAGTAACAGGGTCTATGAGCAGTTCTTC. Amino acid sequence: CASSNRVYEQFF.

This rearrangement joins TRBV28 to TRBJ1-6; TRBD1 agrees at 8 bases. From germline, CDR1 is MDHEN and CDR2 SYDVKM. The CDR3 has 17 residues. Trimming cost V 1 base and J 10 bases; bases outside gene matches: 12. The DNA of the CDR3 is TGTGCCAGCAGTTTATTCTCAACCGGGACAGGAATCTCACCCCTCCACTTT. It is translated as CASSLFSTGTGISPLHF.

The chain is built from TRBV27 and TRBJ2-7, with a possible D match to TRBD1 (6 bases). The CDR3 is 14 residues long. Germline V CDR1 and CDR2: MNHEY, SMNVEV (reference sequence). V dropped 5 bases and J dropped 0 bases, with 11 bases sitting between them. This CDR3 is CASSRGTRSYEQYF. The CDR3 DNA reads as TGTGCCAGCAGTAGGGGGACACGCTCCTACGAGCAGTACTTC.

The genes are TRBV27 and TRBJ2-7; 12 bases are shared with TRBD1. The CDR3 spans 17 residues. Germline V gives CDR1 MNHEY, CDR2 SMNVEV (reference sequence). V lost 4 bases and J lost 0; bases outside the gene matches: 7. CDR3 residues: CASSSGQGASSSYEQYF. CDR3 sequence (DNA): TGTGCCAGCAGTTCGGGACAGGGGGCTTCCAGCTCCTACGAGCAGTACTTC.

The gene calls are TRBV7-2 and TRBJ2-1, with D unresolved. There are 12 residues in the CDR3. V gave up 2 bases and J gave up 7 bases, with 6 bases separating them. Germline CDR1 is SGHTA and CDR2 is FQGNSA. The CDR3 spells CASSLSTNEQFF. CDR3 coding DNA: TGTGCCAGCAGCTTAAGTACAAATGAGCAGTTCTTC. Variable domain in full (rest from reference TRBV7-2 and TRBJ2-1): GAGVSQSPSNKVTEKGKDVELRCDPISGHTALYWYRQSLGQGLEFLIYFQGNSAPDKSGLPSDRFSAERTGGSVSTLTIQRTQQEDSAVYLCASSLSTNEQFFGPGTRLTVL.

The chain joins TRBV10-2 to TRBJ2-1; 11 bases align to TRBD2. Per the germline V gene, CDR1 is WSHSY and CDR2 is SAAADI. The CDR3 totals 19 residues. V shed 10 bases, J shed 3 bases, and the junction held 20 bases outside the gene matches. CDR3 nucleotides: TGCGCCACTGTGAAAAATCCCACCGGGACTAGCGGAATCTACAATGAGCAGTTCTTC. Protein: CATVKNPTGTSGIYNEQFF.

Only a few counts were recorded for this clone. The CDR3 sequence is CASSDRSTQYF. The CDR3 region has the DNA TGTGCCAGCAGTGACAGGTCGACGCAGTATTTT. The V and J genes are TRBV2 and TRBJ2-3; D gene unclear. Between the trimmed V and J ends, which lost 3 bases and 9 bases, there was a span of 7 bases. Germline loops: CDR1 SNHLY, CDR2 FYNNEI. This CDR3 comprises 11 residues.

The CDR3 nucleotides are TGCAGTGCTATTGATGGGGCAGGTAATAGCAATCAGCCCCAGCATTTT. It translates to CSAIDGAGNSNQPQHF. The chain employs TRBV20-1 and TRBJ1-5, with D possibly TRBD1 on 5 matching bases. The germline CDR1 and CDR2 sequences are DFQATT and SNEGSKA (reference sequence). This CDR3 spans 16 amino acids. The V and J ends lost 4 bases and 0 bases respectively, with 16 bases between them.

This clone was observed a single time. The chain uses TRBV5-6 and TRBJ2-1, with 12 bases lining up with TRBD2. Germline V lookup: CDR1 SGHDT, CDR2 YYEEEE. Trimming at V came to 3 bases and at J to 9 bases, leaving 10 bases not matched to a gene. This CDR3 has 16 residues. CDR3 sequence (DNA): TGTGCCAGCAGCTCCATACGGACTAGCGGGAACGGTGAGCAGTTCTTC. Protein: CASSSIRTSGNGEQFF.

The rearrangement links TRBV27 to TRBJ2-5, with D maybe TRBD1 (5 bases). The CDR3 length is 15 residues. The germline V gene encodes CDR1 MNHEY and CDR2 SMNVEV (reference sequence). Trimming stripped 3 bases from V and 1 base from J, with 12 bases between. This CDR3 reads CASSFYFQGQETQYF. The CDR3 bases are TGTGCCAGCAGTTTCTACTTTCAGGGCCAAGAGACCCAGTACTTC.

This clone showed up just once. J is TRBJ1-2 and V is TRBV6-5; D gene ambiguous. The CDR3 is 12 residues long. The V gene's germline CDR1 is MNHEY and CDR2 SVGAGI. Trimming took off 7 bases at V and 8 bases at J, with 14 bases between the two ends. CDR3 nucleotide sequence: TGTGCCAGCACGACGGCCAGGTACGGCTACACCTTC. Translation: CASTTARYGYTF.

The CDR3, as DNA: TGTGCCAGCAGCAGACAGTCAACTAATGAAAAACTGTTTTTT. Residues: CASSRQSTNEKLFF. V is TRBV7-2 and J is TRBJ1-4; D might be TRBD1 (5 bases). The germline V gene has CDR1 SGHTA and CDR2 FQGNSA. The V and J ends lost 5 bases and 0 bases respectively, with 7 bases between them. This CDR3 contains 14 residues.

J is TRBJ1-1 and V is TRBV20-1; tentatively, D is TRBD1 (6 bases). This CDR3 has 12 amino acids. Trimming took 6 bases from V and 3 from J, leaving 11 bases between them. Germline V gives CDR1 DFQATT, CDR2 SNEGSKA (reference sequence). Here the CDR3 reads CSASPGDTEAFF. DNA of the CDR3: TGCAGTGCAAGTCCAGGGGACACTGAAGCTTTCTTT.

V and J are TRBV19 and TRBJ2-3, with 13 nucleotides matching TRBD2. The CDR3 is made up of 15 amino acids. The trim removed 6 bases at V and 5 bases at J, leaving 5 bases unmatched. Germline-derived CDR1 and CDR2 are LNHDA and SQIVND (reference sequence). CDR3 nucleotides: TGTGCCAGTAGGGATGGACTAGCGGGGGAAGATACGCAGTATTTT. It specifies CASRDGLAGEDTQYF.

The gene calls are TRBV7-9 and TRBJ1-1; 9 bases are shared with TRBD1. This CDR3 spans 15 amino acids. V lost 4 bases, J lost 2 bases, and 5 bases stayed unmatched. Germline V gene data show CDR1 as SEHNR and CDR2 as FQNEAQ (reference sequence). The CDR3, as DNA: TGTGCCAGCAGCTCTGGGACAGGGACCAACACTGAAGCTTTCTTT. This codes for CASSSGTGTNTEAFF.

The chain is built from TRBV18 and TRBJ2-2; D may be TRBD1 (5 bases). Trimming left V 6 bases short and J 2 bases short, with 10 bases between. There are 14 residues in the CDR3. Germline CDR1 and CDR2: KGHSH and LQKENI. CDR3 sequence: CASSSGSNTGELFF. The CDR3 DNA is TGTGCCAGCTCGTCAGGGTCCAACACCGGGGAGCTGTTTTTT.

Here the CDR3 reads CASSPGLAGFCQYF. For the CDR3, the DNA is TGTGCCAGCAGCCCGGGACTAGCGGGTTTTTGTCAGTACTTC. This chain uses TRBV3-1 (or the pseudogene TRBV3-2) with TRBJ2-7; 12 bases line up with TRBD2. Trimming at V came to 4 bases and at J to 10 bases, leaving 8 bases not matched to a gene. The CDR3 runs 14 residues. Germline V gives CDR1 LGHDT, CDR2 YNNKEL (reference sequence).

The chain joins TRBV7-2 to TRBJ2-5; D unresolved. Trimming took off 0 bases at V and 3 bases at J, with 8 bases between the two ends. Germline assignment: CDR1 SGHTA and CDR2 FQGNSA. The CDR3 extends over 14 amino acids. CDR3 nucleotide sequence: TGTGCCAGCAGCTTAGCTGGCAGAAAAGAGACCCAGTACTTC. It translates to CASSLAGRKETQYF. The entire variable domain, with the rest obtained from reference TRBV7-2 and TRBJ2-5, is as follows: GAGVSQSPSNKVTEKGKDVELRCDPISGHTALYWYRQSLGQGLEFLIYFQGNSAPDKSGLPSDRFSAERTGGSVSTLTIQRTQQEDSAVYLCASSLAGRKETQYFGPGTRLLVL.

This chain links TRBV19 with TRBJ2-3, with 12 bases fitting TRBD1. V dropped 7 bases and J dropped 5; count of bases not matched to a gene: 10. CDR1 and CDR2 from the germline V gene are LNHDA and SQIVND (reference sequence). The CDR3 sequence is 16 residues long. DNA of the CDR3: TGTGCCAGTACCGAGAGGGGACAGGGGGCGAGAGATACGCAGTATTTT. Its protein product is CASTERGQGARDTQYF.

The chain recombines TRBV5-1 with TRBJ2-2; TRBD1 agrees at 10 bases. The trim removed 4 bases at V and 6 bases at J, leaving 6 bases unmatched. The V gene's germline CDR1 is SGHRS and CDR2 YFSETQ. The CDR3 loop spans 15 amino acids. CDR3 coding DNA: TGCGCCAGCAGCCCGGGACAGGGGATTTCCGGGGAGCTGTTTTTT. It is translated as CASSPGQGISGELFF.

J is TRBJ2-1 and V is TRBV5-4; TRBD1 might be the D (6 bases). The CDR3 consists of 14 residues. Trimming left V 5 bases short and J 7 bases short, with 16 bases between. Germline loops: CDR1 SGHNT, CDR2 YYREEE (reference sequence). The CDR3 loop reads CASRIGTGYNEQFF. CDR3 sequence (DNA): TGTGCCAGCAGGATCGGAACAGGGTATAATGAGCAGTTCTTC. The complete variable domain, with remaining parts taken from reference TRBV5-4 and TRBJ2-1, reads ETGVTQSPTHLIKTRGQQVTLRCSSQSGHNTVSWYQQALGQGPQFIFQYYREEENGRGNFPPRFSGLQFPNYSSELNVNALELDDSALYLCASRIGTGYNEQFFGPGTRLTVL.

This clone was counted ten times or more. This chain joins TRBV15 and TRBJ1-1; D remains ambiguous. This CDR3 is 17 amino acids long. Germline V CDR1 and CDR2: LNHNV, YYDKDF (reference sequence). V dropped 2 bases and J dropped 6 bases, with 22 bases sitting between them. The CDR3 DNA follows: TGTGCCACCAGCAGACTGGGAGAGGCCATCATTGGAGCTGAAGCTTTCTTT. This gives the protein CATSRLGEAIIGAEAFF.

The CDR3 region has the DNA TGTGCCAGCAGACGGAAAAAAGGACTGATTCAGCCCCAGCATTTT. It translates to CASRRKKGLIQPQHF. The chain links TRBV21-1 to TRBJ1-5. TRBV21-1 is noted as a pseudogene. CDR3 length equals 15 residues.

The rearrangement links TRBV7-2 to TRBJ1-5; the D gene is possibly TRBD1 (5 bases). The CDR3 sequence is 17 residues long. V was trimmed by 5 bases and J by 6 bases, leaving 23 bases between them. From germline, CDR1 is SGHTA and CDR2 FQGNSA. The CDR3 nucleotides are TGTGCCAGCAGCGCAAGGCAGGGCTTGGGTTTGGGTCAGCCCCAGCATTTT. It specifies CASSARQGLGLGQPQHF.

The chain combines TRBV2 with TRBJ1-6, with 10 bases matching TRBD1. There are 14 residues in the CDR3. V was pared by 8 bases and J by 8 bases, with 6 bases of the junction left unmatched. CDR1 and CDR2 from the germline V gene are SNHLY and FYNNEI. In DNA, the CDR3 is TGTGCCAGCCGCGCCGGGACAGGGGATTCACCCCTCCACTTT. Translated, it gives CASRAGTGDSPLHF. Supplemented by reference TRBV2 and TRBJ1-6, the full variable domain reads EPEVTQTPSHQVTQMGQEVILRCVPISNHLYFYWYRQILGQKVEFLVSFYNNEISEKSEIFDDQFSVERPDGSNFTLKIRSTKLEDSAMYFCASRAGTGDSPLHFGNGTRLTVT.

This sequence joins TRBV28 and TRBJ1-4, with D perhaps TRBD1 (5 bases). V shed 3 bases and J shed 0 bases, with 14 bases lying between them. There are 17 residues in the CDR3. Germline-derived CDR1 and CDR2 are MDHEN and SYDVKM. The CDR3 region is CASSFGFTGATNEKLFF. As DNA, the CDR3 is TGTGCCAGCAGTTTCGGTTTTACGGGGGCAACTAATGAAAAACTGTTTTTT. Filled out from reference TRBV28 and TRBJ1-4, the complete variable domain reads DVKVTQSSRYLVKRTGEKVFLECVQDMDHENMFWYRQDPGLGLRLIYFSYDVKMKEKGDIPEGYSVSREKKERFSLILESASTNQTSMYLCASSFGFTGATNEKLFFGSGTQLSVL.